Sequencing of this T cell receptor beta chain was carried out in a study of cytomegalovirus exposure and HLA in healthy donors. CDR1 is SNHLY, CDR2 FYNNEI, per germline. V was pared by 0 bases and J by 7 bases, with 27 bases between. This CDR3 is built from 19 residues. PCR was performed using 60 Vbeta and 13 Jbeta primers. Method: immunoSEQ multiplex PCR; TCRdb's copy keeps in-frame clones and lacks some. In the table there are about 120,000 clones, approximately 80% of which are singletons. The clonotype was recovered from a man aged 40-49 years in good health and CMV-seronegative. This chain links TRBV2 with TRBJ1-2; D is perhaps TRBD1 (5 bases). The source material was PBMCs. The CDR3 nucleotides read TGTGCCAGCAGTGAAGCGGAGGGGTTTGGGGACGGGTTCGGGTTTGGCTACACCTTC. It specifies CASSEAEGFGDGFGFGYTF.